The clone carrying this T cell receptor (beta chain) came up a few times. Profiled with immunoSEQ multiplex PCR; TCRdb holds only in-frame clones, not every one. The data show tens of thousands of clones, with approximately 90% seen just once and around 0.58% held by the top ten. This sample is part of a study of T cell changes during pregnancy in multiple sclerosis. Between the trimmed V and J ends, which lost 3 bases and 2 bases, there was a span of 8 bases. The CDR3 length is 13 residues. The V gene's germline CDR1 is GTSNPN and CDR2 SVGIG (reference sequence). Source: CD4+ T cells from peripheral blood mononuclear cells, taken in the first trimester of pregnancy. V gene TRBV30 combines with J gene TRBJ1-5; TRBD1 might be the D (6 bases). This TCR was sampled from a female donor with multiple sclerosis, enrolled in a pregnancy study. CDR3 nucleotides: TGTGCCTGGAGACAGGGTGGCAATCAGCCCCAGCATTTT. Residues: CAWRQGGNQPQHF.